This T cell receptor (beta chain) was profiled in a study of CD8+CD57+ T cells in acquired aplastic anemia. With respect to this clonotype: Its matching antigen is unknown.

In patients chosen for sequencing, flow cytometry had shown CD8+CD57+ cell expansion. Severe acquired aplastic anemia was diagnosed in all patients. The study's findings and limits: Overlapping CD8+ CDR3 repertoires of patients and controls contained twenty-nine shared sequences.

Profiling that covered TCR beta VDJ and CDR3 relied on genomic DNA as its template. In TCRdb, the reads were re-called with MiXCR into one record per CDR3 protein. The sample includes approximately 300,000 distinct CDR3 sequences, approximately 60% of them seen just once. The CDR3 has 15 residues. Trimming removed 2 bases at V and 3 bases at J, with 14 bases between. Germline values: CDR1 WSHSY, CDR2 SAAADI. V and J are TRBV10-2 and TRBJ2-7, with D possibly being TRBD1 or TRBD2 (5 bases each). The receptor was derived from a human donor with aplastic anemia. The specimen was sorted CD4+, CD8+, or CD8+CD57+ T cells (not recorded which) from PBMCs. CDR3 protein: CASSEKSRGVYEQYF. CDR3 bases: TGCGCCAGCAGTGAGAAATCGAGGGGAGTCTACGAGCAGTACTTC.